This passage covers 5 T cell receptor beta chains from one sample sequenced in a study of PD-1 blockade in classical Hodgkin lymphoma. The repertoire was sequenced with immunoSEQ multiplex PCR; TCRdb's copy has only in-frame clones and lacks some. The sample lists tens of thousands of clones, 90% seen once, with over 0.35% in the top ten. Time point in this sample: newly diagnosed, previously untreated cHL patient sample. Researchers used magnetic negative selection to pull out pure CD4+ T cells from thawed PBMCs. Sequencing input: CD4+ T cells from blood. The receptors derive from a human donor with classical Hodgkin lymphoma.

The rearrangement links TRBV18 to TRBJ2-2; D unresolved. V lost 3 bases to trimming and J lost 8 bases, with 7 bases between them. Germline CDR1 and CDR2: KGHSH and LQKENI. The CDR3 has 12 residues. CDR3 sequence reads: CASSPQRGELFF. The CDR3 DNA sequence: TGTGCCAGCTCACCCCAACGGGGGGAGCTGTTTTTT.

The chain joins TRBV6-1 to TRBJ2-5; 8 bases are a match to TRBD1. V was clipped by 6 bases and J by 2 bases; unmatched bases: 8. This CDR3 has 15 residues. Germline V lookup: CDR1 MNHNS, CDR2 SASEGT. CDR3 residues: CASSPGGAGQETQYF. DNA of the CDR3: TGTGCCAGCAGCCCAGGGGGCGCGGGGCAAGAGACCCAGTACTTC.

The V call is TRBV9, the J call TRBJ1-2; D perhaps matches TRBD1 (5 bases). The V end was cut by 0 bases, the J end by 3 bases, with 12 bases between. CDR3 size: 15 residues. Per the germline V gene, CDR1 is SGDLS and CDR2 is YYNGEE. Here the CDR3 DNA reads TGTGCCAGCAGCGTAGTAGGGACCAGGGACTATGGCTACACCTTC. Amino acids: CASSVVGTRDYGYTF. Complete variable domain (other parts from reference TRBV9 and TRBJ1-2): DSGVTQTPKHLITATGQRVTLRCSPRSGDLSVYWYQQSLDQGLQFLIQYYNGEERAKGNILERFSAQQFPDLHSELNLSSLELGDSALYFCASSVVGTRDYGYTFGSGTRLTVV.

The genes are TRBV15 and TRBJ1-1, with 10 bases that match TRBD1. The trim removed 2 bases at V and 10 bases at J, leaving 7 bases unmatched. Germline loops: CDR1 LNHNV, CDR2 YYDKDF (reference sequence). This CDR3 spans 14 amino acids. CDR3 residues: CATSRSRDRGRAFF. The CDR3 nucleotides are TGTGCCACCAGCAGATCTCGGGACAGGGGTAGAGCTTTCTTT.

The chain recombines TRBV2 with TRBJ2-5; 8 nucleotides align to TRBD2. Germline V gene lookup returns CDR1 SNHLY and CDR2 FYNNEI. Unmatched junction bases numbered 6, after V lost 4 bases and J lost 5 bases. CDR3 length equals 14 residues. The CDR3 coding sequence is TGTGCCAGCAGTGGTCGGGGGGGCCATGAGACCCAGTACTTC. Translating it yields CASSGRGGHETQYF.